The rows below give T cell receptor beta chains drawn from one sample of a study of blood T cell repertoires in COVID-19. The protocol was immunoSEQ multiplex PCR, while the TCRdb copy is restricted to in-frame clones and leaves out a portion. The sample has roughly 150,000 clones; around 90% are singletons. The sample comprised peripheral blood. These receptors all stem from a human donor in a cohort sampled during active COVID-19. Each CDR3 is given with its conserved first and last residue. Fields, in order: D gene, J gene, V gene, CDR3 protein, CDR3 DNA. D genes are given only for firm matches.

TRBD1 TRBJ1-4 TRBV7-3 CASSLARDRGWRDEKLFF TGTGCCAGCAGCTTAGCCCGGGACAGGGGGTGGAGGGATGAAAAACTGTTTTTT
TRBD1 TRBJ1-5 TRBV5-6 CASSLKIGQGLGPQHF TGTGCCAGCAGCTTAAAAATCGGACAGGGCCTGGGGCCCCAGCATTTT
TRBD1 TRBJ2-7 TRBV7-8 CASSRGTGPYEQYF TGTGCCAGCAGCCGTGGGACAGGCCCCTACGAGCAGTACTTC
TRBD2 TRBJ2-1 TRBV7-6 CASSFGTSGFYNEQFF TGTGCCAGCAGCTTTGGGACTAGCGGGTTCTACAATGAGCAGTTCTTC
TRBD2 TRBJ2-1 TRBV2 CASSALGEGLAGGPQFF TGTGCCAGCAGTGCCCTAGGAGAGGGACTAGCGGGAGGGCCTCAGTTCTTC
TRBD2 TRBJ2-5 TRBV3-1/TRBV3-2 CASSQELAGVETQYF TGTGCCAGCAGCCAAGAACTAGCGGGAGTTGAGACCCAGTACTTC
TRBD2 TRBJ2-7 TRBV5-1 CASSLLAGGSTYEQYF TGCGCCAGCAGCCTGTTAGCGGGAGGGTCCACCTACGAGCAGTACTTC
TRBD1 TRBJ2-7 TRBV5-6 CASSPTDRGEGRLYF TGTGCCAGCAGCCCGACAGACAGGGGAGAAGGAAGGCTGTACTTC
NA TRBJ2-3 TRBV9 CASSPQWRGVTDTQYF TGTGCCAGCAGCCCCCAATGGAGGGGCGTCACAGATACGCAGTATTTT
TRBD1 TRBJ2-3 TRBV7-2 CASSRDRVSTDTQYF TGTGCCAGCAGCCGGGACAGAGTCAGCACAGATACGCAGTATTTT
NA TRBJ1-4 TRBV10-1 CASTDDRREKLFF TGCGCCAGCACCGATGACCGGAGAGAAAAACTGTTTTTT